This T cell receptor beta chain emerged from a study of T-cell memory formation after mild COVID-19. About the study: In these data, TCR clusters were largely donor specific.

This CDR3 spans 14 amino acids. General study results and limits: Cross-reactive memory appears to have joined, as suggested by some responding clones showing up in pre-infection memory. Day 15 to 85 contracting clones showed balanced CD4/CD8; later expanders leaned CD4+.

This clonotype was detected a few times. Its antigen is undetermined. Relative to the germline gene, one junction end is altered; a read error may explain this. Employing constant-segment primers, 5'RACE generated TCR alpha and TCR beta cDNA libraries bearing sample barcodes and UMIs. TCRdb passed the 5' RACE reads through MiXCR, listing each CDR3 protein once. The data contain 300,000 to 400,000 distinct CDR3 sequences, 10% to 15% of them singletons. Sequencing was performed on PBMCs or a T cell subset sorted from them (not recorded which). The chain has TRBV12-3 or TRBV12-4 and TRBJ2-1, with 16 bases that match TRBD2. This TCR was recovered from a man younger than 35 who had mild COVID-19 (a few samples of this study predate the infection). Cell type and time point are not known. In DNA form, the CDR3 reads TGTGCCAGCAGTTGGGGACTAGCGGGGGGGGCACTGATCTTC. The encoded protein is CASSWGLAGGALIF.